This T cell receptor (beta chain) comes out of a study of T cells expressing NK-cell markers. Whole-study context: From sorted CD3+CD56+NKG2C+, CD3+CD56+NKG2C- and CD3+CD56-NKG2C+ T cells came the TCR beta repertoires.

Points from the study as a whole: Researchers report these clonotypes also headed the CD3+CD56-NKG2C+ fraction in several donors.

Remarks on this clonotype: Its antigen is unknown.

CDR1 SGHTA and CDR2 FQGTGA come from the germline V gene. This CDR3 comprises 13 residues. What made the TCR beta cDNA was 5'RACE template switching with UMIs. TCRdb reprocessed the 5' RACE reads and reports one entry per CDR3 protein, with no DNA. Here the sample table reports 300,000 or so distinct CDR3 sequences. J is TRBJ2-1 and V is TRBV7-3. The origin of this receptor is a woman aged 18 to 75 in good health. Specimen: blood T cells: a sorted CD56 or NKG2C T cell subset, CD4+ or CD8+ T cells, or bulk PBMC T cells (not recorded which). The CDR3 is CASSLGSNNEQFF.